The T cell receptor beta chain under discussion was sequenced for a study of blood T cell repertoires in COVID-19. The wider study: Sites across the United States, Italy and Spain contributed samples from acute and convalescent COVID-19. Sources were T cells, B-cell-depleted T cells, or PBMCs; the material itself was cDNA or gDNA.

Source study methods: How many nucleated cells were present was estimated from reference gene primer amplification. Profiling relied on immunoSEQ multiplex PCR, and the TCRdb table lists in-frame clones only, not all of them. That table is the source of V, J and clone size, and D and trimming were worked out from the DNA. The table records roughly 170,000 clones, roughly 90% of them present only once. Per germline, CDR1 SEHNR and CDR2 FQNEAQ (reference sequence). Trimming removed 5 bases at V and 6 bases at J, with 16 bases between. The CDR3 runs 14 residues. Sequencing input: peripheral blood. This receptor was obtained from a man between 70 and 80 years old with active or convalescent COVID-19. V gene TRBV7-9 combines with J gene TRBJ1-1; possibly TRBD1 for D (6 bases). In nucleotides, the CDR3 is TGTGCCAGCAGCAAAACCGGGACAACGGCTGAAGCTTTCTTT. This sequence encodes CASSKTGTTAEAFF. The full variable domain, rest sourced from reference TRBV7-9 and TRBJ1-1, is DTGVSQNPRHKITKRGQNVTFRCDPISEHNRLYWYRQTLGQGPEFLTYFQNEAQLEKSRLLSDRFSAERPKGSFSTLEIQRTEQGDSAMYLCASSKTGTTAEAFFGQGTRLTVV.